The present TCR beta chain was sequenced within a study of blood T cell repertoires in COVID-19. The overall study: Nucleic acid was either cDNA or gDNA, and it came from T cells, B-cell-depleted T cells, or PBMCs.

Original methodology: By means of reference gene primer amplification, nucleated cell counts were estimated. Libraries were prepared by immunoSEQ multiplex PCR; TCRdb keeps only in-frame clonotypes and omits some of them. The V and J calls and clone size are taken from that table; D and trimming were inferred from the DNA. Of about 300,000 clones in the sample, roughly 86% were seen once. This CDR3 region has 13 residues. With 8 bases clipped from V and 7 bases from J, the junction kept 5 bases outside the gene matches. Germline CDR1 SNHLY, CDR2 FYNNEI. Recruitment covered under 25 US areas and drew participants whose ages spanned about 18 to 100 years. The study recruited exposed participants who had met a COVID-19 case within 2 weeks before entry.

This chain connects TRBV2 to TRBJ2-1; TRBD2 matches 10 bases. The sequencing input was PBMCs or T cells enriched from blood (not recorded which). The sequence was obtained from a woman aged 50 to 60 who had been exposed to COVID-19. DNA for the CDR3: TGTGCCAGCCAAGCGGGGGGGCAGAATGAGCAGTTCTTC. It is translated as CASQAGGQNEQFF.